This entry is about one T cell receptor beta chain. The data belong to a study of blood T cell repertoires in COVID-19. Across the whole study: There were acute and convalescent COVID-19 samples, and they came from the United States, Italy and Spain.

Trimming left V 8 bases short and J 1 base short, with 14 bases between. The CDR3 loop spans 15 amino acids. Germline CDR1 reads MNHNY; CDR2 reads SVGAGI (reference sequence). Some clones are missing from TCRdb's copy, which holds only in-frame ones; the method was immunoSEQ multiplex PCR. This table holds approximately 140,000 clones, 80% to 90% found once. The source of this sequence is a man between 65 and 80 years old with acute or convalescent COVID-19. The rearrangement links TRBV6-6 to TRBJ2-2, with D possibly matching TRBD1 (6 bases). Sequenced: peripheral blood. The CDR3 DNA is TGTGCCAGCTTTCTAAGGACAGTGAACACCGGGGAGCTGTTTTTT. Residues: CASFLRTVNTGELFF.